This is a list of T cell receptor beta chains from one sample in a study of blood T cell repertoires in COVID-19. Using immunoSEQ multiplex PCR, the repertoire was profiled, and TCRdb retains in-frame clones only, with some absent. The sample lists more than 350,000 clones; approximately 92% were seen once. Sequencing was done on a sample of PBMCs or T cells enriched from blood (not recorded which). These TCRs come from a man in his late teens or twenties who had recovered from COVID-19. CDR3s include the opening cysteine and the closing phenylalanine or tryptophan. A D gene is named only where the DNA matches it firmly. A row's size may be missing; if present it is once, few, many or a size class.

clone_size	d_call	j_call	v_call	cdr3_nt	cdr3_aa
-	-	TRBJ1-3	TRBV3-1/TRBV3-2	TGTGCCAGCAGCCGAATGGGACAAACTGGAAACACCATATATTTT	CASSRMGQTGNTIYF
few	-	TRBJ2-1	TRBV12-3/TRBV12-4	TGTGCCAGCAGTTCGGGGTGGTGGCCGTTCTTC	CASSSGWWPFF
-	-	TRBJ1-5	TRBV19	TGTGCCAGTAGTATAGATTTAACCCGGGGGGGAGATCAGCCCCAGCATTTT	CASSIDLTRGGDQPQHF
-	TRBD1	TRBJ1-5	TRBV6-2/TRBV6-3	TGTGCCAGCAGCCCCCGGACAGGGAAGAATCAGCCCCAGCATTTT	CASSPRTGKNQPQHF
-	-	TRBJ1-2	TRBV19	TGTGCCAGTAGTATTGGGAGGGGCTACACCTTC	CASSIGRGYTF
-	-	TRBJ2-2	TRBV28	TGTGCCAGCAGTAAACTAGATCGTAGCACCGGGGAGCTGTTTTTT	CASSKLDRSTGELFF
-	TRBD1	TRBJ1-1	TRBV2	TGTGCCAGTGGGACAGGGATATCGAGCACTGAAGCTTTCTTT	CASGTGISSTEAFF
-	-	TRBJ1-2	TRBV7-8	TGTGCCAGCAGCTTCCAGGGCTACTATGGCTACACCTTC	CASSFQGYYGYTF
-	TRBD2	TRBJ2-2	TRBV24-1	TGTGCCACCAGTGCCCCCGGGGGGGGAGTCACCGGGGAGCTGTTTTTT	CATSAPGGGVTGELFF
-	-	TRBJ1-3	TRBV7-2	TGTGCCAGCAGCCAAGCCAGGGTTAACTCTGGAAACACCATATATTTT	CASSQARVNSGNTIYF
-	TRBD2	TRBJ2-1	TRBV28	TGTGCCAGCAGCTATCCCTGGGCGGGAGGCAAGGATGAGCAGTTCTTC	CASSYPWAGGKDEQFF
-	-	TRBJ2-5	TRBV7-9	TGTGCCAGCAGCTTAGGTGCAGAAGAGACCCAGTACTTC	CASSLGAEETQYF
-	-	TRBJ2-3	TRBV18	TGTGCCAGCTCACCACCCGGAGATACGCAGTATTTT	CASSPPGDTQYF
once	-	TRBJ1-3	TRBV25-1	TGTGCCAGCAGTGAATACGGGAGCTACTCTGGAAACACCATATATTTT	CASSEYGSYSGNTIYF
-	TRBD1	TRBJ2-2	TRBV3-1/TRBV3-2	TGTGCCAGCAGCGCCAGGGGGCGCAAACTGTTTTTT	CASSARGRKLFF
-	TRBD2	TRBJ2-1	TRBV10-2	TGCGCCAGCAGGTGGGGGGGAGCGGGGGGGCCTATGAATGAGCAGTTCTTC	CASRWGGAGGPMNEQFF
once	TRBD1	TRBJ2-7	TRBV29-1	TGCAGCGCAAGGACAGGGGAGGCCGAGCAGTACTTC	CSARTGEAEQYF
-	-	TRBJ1-5	TRBV2	TGTGCCAGCAGTGAGGGGGGGAGGAATAATCAGCCCCAGCATTTT	CASSEGGRNNQPQHF
-	TRBD1	TRBJ2-5	TRBV5-1	TGCGCCAGCACCCTCAGGGGGCGAGGGCAAGAGACCCAGTACTTC	CASTLRGRGQETQYF
once	TRBD2	TRBJ2-7	TRBV5-3	TGTGCCAGAAGTCGGGTTCCTAGCGGGAGTTGGCACGAGCAGTACTTC	CARSRVPSGSWHEQYF
-	-	TRBJ2-5	TRBV25-1	TGTGCCAGCAGTCCGATTCTAGAAACGGGGGGCGGACAAGAGACCCAGTACTTC	CASSPILETGGGQETQYF
-	TRBD2	TRBJ2-7	TRBV3-1/TRBV3-2	TGTGCCAGCAGGCTGACTAGCGAATACGAGCAGTACTTC	CASRLTSEYEQYF
-	-	TRBJ1-2	TRBV10-3	TGTGCCATCAGTCTTGGTCCAGAGGATGGCTACACCTTC	CAISLGPEDGYTF
-	-	TRBJ1-2	TRBV19	TGTGATACGGTCCATGGCTACACCTTC	CDTVHGYTF
-	TRBD1	TRBJ2-1	TRBV10-1	TGCGCCAGCAGCAGGACAGGGTCCTACAATGAGCAGTTCTTC	CASSRTGSYNEQFF
once	TRBD1	TRBJ2-3	TRBV5-1	TGCGCCAGCAGCTCGAGTCCCGGGACAGGGTTCCGTGTAGATACGCAGTATTTT	CASSSSPGTGFRVDTQYF
-	TRBD2	TRBJ2-6	TRBV4-3	TGCGCCAGCAGCCCCCAGGCGGGGGGGTCTGGGGCCAACGTCCTGACTTTC	CASSPQAGGSGANVLTF
-	-	TRBJ2-1	TRBV11-3	TGTGCCAGCAGCGAGGAGGGTCCGAAAGATGAGCAGTTCTTC	CASSEEGPKDEQFF
-	-	TRBJ1-1	TRBV3-1/TRBV3-2	TGTGCCAGCAGCCAAGCGCGGGCTGAAGCTTTCTTT	CASSQARAEAFF
once	-	TRBJ1-2	TRBV7-9	TGTGCCAGCAGCTTAGTAACAGGGAAGGGTGGCTACACCTTC	CASSLVTGKGGYTF
-	-	TRBJ2-3	TRBV2	TGTGCCAGTACGGGGGAAAGCACAGATACGCAGTATTTT	CASTGESTDTQYF
-	-	TRBJ2-7	TRBV29-1	TGCAGCGTTTGGACTGCCGCCTACGAGCAGTACTTC	CSVWTAAYEQYF
-	-	TRBJ1-2	TRBV7-9	TGTGCCAGCAGCTTTCCCAACCAGGGGCACGGAGAAGGCTACACCTTC	CASSFPNQGHGEGYTF
-	-	TRBJ1-2	TRBV7-9	TGTGCCAGCAGCTTAAATAGTCCAGGCAAGGGCTACACCTTC	CASSLNSPGKGYTF
once	-	TRBJ2-1	TRBV9	TGTGCCAGCAGCGTATTAACCCGCGATGAGCAGTTCTTC	CASSVLTRDEQFF
few	-	TRBJ2-1	TRBV5-1	TGCGCCAGCAGCTTGTGGCAGGGAACGGGCAATGAGCAGTTCTTC	CASSLWQGTGNEQFF
-	-	TRBJ2-1	TRBV28	TGTGCCGGATCCTCAATCGGGAGCTCCTACAATGAGCAGTTCTTC	CAGSSIGSSYNEQFF
-	TRBD1	TRBJ2-1	TRBV5-1	TGCGCCAGCAGCTTGGCGGGACAGGGGATGGGCAATGAGCAGTTCTTC	CASSLAGQGMGNEQFF
-	TRBD2	TRBJ2-2	TRBV4-3	TGCGCCAGCAGCCCTCTAGCGGGAGATGGCACCGGGGAGCTGTTTTTT	CASSPLAGDGTGELFF
-	-	TRBJ2-7	TRBV18	TGTGCCAGCTCACCAGCCCGGACTGATTCCTACGAGCAGTACTTC	CASSPARTDSYEQYF
-	-	TRBJ2-3	TRBV7-9	TGTGCCTCCAGCAAGGCGGGGAGCACAGATACGCAGTATTTT	CASSKAGSTDTQYF
-	-	TRBJ2-7	TRBV28	TGTGCCAGCAGTTTAACCGGGACACTGTCCTACGAGCAGTACTTC	CASSLTGTLSYEQYF
many	-	TRBJ2-1	TRBV3-1/TRBV3-2	TGTGCCAGCAGCCAAGCTCGGAGTGAGCAGTTCTTC	CASSQARSEQFF
few	-	TRBJ2-7	TRBV5-1	TGCGCCAGCAGTCCCAGGACCGTGGGGGGCGAGCAGTACTTC	CASSPRTVGGEQYF
once	-	TRBJ1-1	TRBV28	TGTGCCAGCACAATGAACACTGAAGCTTTCTTT	CASTMNTEAFF
-	-	TRBJ2-7	TRBV30	TGTGCCTGGAGTGTTTTAGCCGTCGAGCAGTACTTC	CAWSVLAVEQYF
-	TRBD1	TRBJ2-2	TRBV28	TGTGCCAGCAGCCGGGACAGGGACACCGGGGAGCTGTTTTTT	CASSRDRDTGELFF